These T cell receptor beta chains were read from a single sample in a study of OX40 agonist ivuxolimab in advanced cancers. Profiled with immunoSEQ multiplex PCR; TCRdb holds only in-frame clones, not every one. The sample lists tens of thousands of clones, about 81% occurring once. Specimen: CD4+ or CD8+ T cells sorted from blood, collected in a trial of the OX40 agonist ivuxolimab. The receptors originated from an adult with an advanced solid tumor such as melanoma, head and neck, liver or kidney cancer. Each CDR3 is given with its conserved first and last residue. A D gene is named only where the DNA matches it firmly. Only part of the rows carry a size: once, few, many, or a class if the clone is expanded.

D gene	clone size	V gene	J gene	CDR3 protein	CDR3 DNA
-	-	TRBV10-3	TRBJ1-6	CAISESWASPLHF	TGTGCCATCAGTGAGTCTTGGGCTTCACCCCTCCACTTT
-	-	TRBV27	TRBJ1-6	CASSTGRAINSPLHF	TGTGCCAGCAGTACAGGGAGAGCTATTAATTCACCCCTCCACTTT
TRBD2	-	TRBV27	TRBJ2-7	CASSLTSGAAVEQYF	TGTGCCAGCAGTTTGACTAGCGGGGCGGCGGTCGAGCAGTACTTC
TRBD1	-	TRBV6-5	TRBJ2-7	CASSYSTGGVNEQYF	TGTGCCAGCAGTTACTCGACAGGGGGCGTTAACGAGCAGTACTTC
TRBD2	-	TRBV10-3	TRBJ2-5	CAISHPVKGVAGGKGLQETQYF	TGTGCCATCAGCCATCCTGTGAAGGGGGTAGCGGGAGGGAAGGGGCTCCAAGAGACCCAGTACTTC
TRBD1	-	TRBV5-6	TRBJ2-7	CASSLGGQGIYEQYF	TGTGCCAGCAGCTTGGGGGGACAGGGGATTTACGAGCAGTACTTC
-	few	TRBV28	TRBJ1-5	CASSLWPGSHNQPQHF	TGTGCCAGCAGTTTATGGCCAGGAAGCCACAATCAGCCCCAGCATTTT
TRBD2	-	TRBV30	TRBJ2-3	CAWRVAGGQGTQYF	TGTGCCTGGAGGGTAGCGGGAGGGCAGGGTACGCAGTATTTT
-	-	TRBV6-5	TRBJ2-2	CASRRQDTNTGELFF	TGTGCCAGCAGAAGACAGGATACGAACACCGGGGAGCTGTTTTTT
-	few	TRBV7-9	TRBJ1-1	CASSPRQTIMNTEAFF	TGTGCCAGCAGCCCTAGACAGACCATCATGAACACTGAAGCTTTCTTT
TRBD1	once	TRBV7-9	TRBJ2-7	CASSLTGTGDYEQYF	TGTGCCAGCAGCTTAACCGGGACAGGGGACTACGAGCAGTACTTC
TRBD1	once	TRBV6-1	TRBJ1-5	CASSRGWQPQHF	TGTGCCAGCAGCAGGGGGTGGCAGCCCCAGCATTTT
-	-	TRBV2	TRBJ2-1	CASSAFQLGEQFF	TGTGCCAGCAGTGCTTTCCAACTGGGTGAGCAGTTCTTC
-	once	TRBV11-2	TRBJ2-7	CASSYLKAQLSGSYEQYF	TGTGCCAGCAGCTACCTTAAGGCACAACTATCAGGATCCTACGAGCAGTACTTC
TRBD2	-	TRBV10-2	TRBJ2-3	CASTAGVSTDTQYF	TGCGCCAGCACCGCGGGGGTTAGCACAGATACGCAGTATTTT
-	-	TRBV13	TRBJ2-1	CASSLVGNRRGDEQFF	TGTGCCAGCAGCTTAGTGGGCAACCGCCGGGGAGATGAGCAGTTCTTC
TRBD2	-	TRBV29-1	TRBJ2-1	CSVSTGGYNEQFF	TGCAGCGTTTCGACGGGGGGATACAATGAGCAGTTCTTC
-	-	TRBV5-1	TRBJ2-1	CASWREGGNEQFF	TGCGCCAGCTGGCGAGAGGGGGGAAATGAGCAGTTCTTC
TRBD1	-	TRBV5-6	TRBJ1-5	CASSLSGQGPGYSNQPQHF	TGTGCCAGCAGCTTGTCTGGACAGGGGCCCGGTTATAGCAATCAGCCCCAGCATTTT
TRBD1	few	TRBV29-1	TRBJ1-1	CSVRQGWGMNTEAFF	TGCAGCGTCAGACAGGGTTGGGGTATGAACACTGAAGCTTTCTTT
TRBD2	-	TRBV15	TRBJ2-1	CATSRGGMSSYNEQFF	TGTGCCACCAGCAGGGGGGGGATGAGCTCCTACAATGAGCAGTTCTTC
-	-	TRBV7-3	TRBJ2-7	CASSLDPVAYEQYF	TGTGCCAGCAGCTTAGACCCCGTCGCCTACGAGCAGTACTTC
-	-	TRBV6-1	TRBJ2-5	CASSDEGRQETQYF	TGTGCCAGCAGTGACGAGGGCAGACAAGAGACCCAGTACTTC
TRBD1	-	TRBV11-2	TRBJ2-7	CASSLGDSTTYEQYF	TGTGCCAGCAGCTTAGGGGACAGTACTACCTACGAGCAGTACTTC
-	once	TRBV10-1	TRBJ2-5	CASARSGVQETQYF	TGCGCCAGCGCCCGATCCGGGGTCCAAGAGACCCAGTACTTC
-	-	TRBV10-3	TRBJ2-7	CATLPTDNYEQYF	TGTGCCACCCTTCCGACTGATAACTACGAGCAGTACTTC
-	-	TRBV6-6	TRBJ1-5	CASSFDPRSNQPQHF	TGTGCCAGCAGTTTCGACCCCCGTAGCAATCAGCCCCAGCATTTT
-	-	TRBV10-3	TRBJ2-1	CAISESNLGGANEQFF	TGTGCCATCAGTGAGTCGAATCTGGGGGGGGCAAATGAGCAGTTCTTC
TRBD1	once	TRBV25-1	TRBJ2-3	CASSDDRAADTQYF	TGTGCCAGCAGTGACGACAGGGCGGCAGATACGCAGTATTTT